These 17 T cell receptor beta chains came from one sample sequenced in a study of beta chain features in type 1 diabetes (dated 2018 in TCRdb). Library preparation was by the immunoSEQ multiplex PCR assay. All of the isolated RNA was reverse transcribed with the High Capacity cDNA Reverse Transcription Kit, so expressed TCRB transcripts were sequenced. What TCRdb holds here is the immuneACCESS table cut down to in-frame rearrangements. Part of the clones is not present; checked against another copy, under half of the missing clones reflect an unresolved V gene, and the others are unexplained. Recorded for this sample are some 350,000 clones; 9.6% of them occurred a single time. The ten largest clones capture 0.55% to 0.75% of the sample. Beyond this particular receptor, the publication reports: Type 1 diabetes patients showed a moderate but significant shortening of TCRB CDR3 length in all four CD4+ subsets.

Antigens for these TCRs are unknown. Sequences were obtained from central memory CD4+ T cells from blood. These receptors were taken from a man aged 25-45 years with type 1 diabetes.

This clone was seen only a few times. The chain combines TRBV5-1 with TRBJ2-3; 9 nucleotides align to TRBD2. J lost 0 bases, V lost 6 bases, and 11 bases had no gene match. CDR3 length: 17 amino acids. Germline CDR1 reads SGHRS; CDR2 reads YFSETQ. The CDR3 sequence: CASKSLAGPGSTDTQYF. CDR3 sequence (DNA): TGCGCCAGCAAGAGTCTAGCGGGGCCCGGAAGCACAGATACGCAGTATTTT.

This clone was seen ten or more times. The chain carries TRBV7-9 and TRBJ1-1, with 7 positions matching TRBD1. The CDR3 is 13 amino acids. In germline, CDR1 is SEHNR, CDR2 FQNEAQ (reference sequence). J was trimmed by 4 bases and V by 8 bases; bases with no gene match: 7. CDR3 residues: CASVRGQSTEAFF. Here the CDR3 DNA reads TGTGCCAGCGTGAGGGGGCAGAGCACTGAAGCTTTCTTT.

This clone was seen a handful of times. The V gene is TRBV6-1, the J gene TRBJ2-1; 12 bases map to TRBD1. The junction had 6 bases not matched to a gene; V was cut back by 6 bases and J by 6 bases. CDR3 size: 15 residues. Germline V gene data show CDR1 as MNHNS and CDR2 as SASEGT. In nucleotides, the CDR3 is TGTGCCAGCAGAACCGGGACAGGGGGCCTCAATGAGCAGTTCTTC. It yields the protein CASRTGTGGLNEQFF.

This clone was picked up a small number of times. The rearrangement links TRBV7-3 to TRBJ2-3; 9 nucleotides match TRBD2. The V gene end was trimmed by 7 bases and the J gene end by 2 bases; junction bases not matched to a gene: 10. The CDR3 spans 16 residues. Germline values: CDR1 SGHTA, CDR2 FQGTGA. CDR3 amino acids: CASKISLAGSTDTQYF. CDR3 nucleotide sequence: TGTGCCAGCAAGATTTCACTAGCGGGCTCCACAGATACGCAGTATTTT.

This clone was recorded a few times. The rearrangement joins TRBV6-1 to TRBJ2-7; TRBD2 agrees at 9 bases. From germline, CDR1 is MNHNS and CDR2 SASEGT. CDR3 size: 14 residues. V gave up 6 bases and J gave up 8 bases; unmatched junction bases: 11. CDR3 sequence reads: CASSSGTSNYKQYF. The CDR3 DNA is TGTGCCAGCAGCTCCGGGACTAGCAATTATAAGCAGTACTTC.

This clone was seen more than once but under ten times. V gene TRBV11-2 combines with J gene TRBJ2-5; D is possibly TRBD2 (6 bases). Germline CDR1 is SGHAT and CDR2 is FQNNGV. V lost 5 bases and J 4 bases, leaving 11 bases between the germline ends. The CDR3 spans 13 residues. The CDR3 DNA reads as TGTGCCAGCAGCCTAACTAGCTCAGAGACCCAGTACTTC. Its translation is CASSLTSSETQYF.

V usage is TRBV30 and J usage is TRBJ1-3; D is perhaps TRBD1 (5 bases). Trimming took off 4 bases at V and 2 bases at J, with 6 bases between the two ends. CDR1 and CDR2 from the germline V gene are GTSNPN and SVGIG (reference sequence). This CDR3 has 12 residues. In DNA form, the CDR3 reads TGTGCCTGGATGACAGCTGGAAACACCATATATTTT. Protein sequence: CAWMTAGNTIYF.

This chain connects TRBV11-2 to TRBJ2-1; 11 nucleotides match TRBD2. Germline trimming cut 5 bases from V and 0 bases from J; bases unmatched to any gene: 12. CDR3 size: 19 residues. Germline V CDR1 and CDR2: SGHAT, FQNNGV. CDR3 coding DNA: TGTGCCAGCAGCGAAAGGGGACTAGCGGATTCGATCTCCTACAATGAGCAGTTCTTC. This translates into CASSERGLADSISYNEQFF. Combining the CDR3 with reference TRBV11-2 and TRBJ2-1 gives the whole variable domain EAGVAQSPRYKIIEKRQSVAFWCNPISGHATLYWYQQILGQGPKLLIQFQNNGVVDDSQLPKDRFSAERLKGVDSTLKIQPAKLEDSAVYLCASSERGLADSISYNEQFFGPGTRLTVL.

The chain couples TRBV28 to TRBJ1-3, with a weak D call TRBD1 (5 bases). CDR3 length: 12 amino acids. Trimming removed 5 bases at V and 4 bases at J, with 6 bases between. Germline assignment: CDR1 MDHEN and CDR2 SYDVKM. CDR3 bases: TGTGCCAGCAGTCGACAGGGAAACACCATATATTTT. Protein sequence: CASSRQGNTIYF.

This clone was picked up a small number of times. The CDR3 DNA is TGTGCCACCAGCAGGAGGGGGAATCCGGATGAAAAACTGTTTTTT. The encoded protein is CATSRRGNPDEKLFF. The chain uses TRBV15 and TRBJ1-4; a weak D match, TRBD1 (6 bases). The CDR3 spans 15 residues. Germline V gives CDR1 LNHNV, CDR2 YYDKDF (reference sequence). The V gene lost 3 bases and the J gene lost 6 bases, with 14 bases spanning the gap. Full variable domain (rest looked up from reference TRBV15 and TRBJ1-4): DAMVIQNPRYQVTQFGKPVTLSCSQTLNHNVMYWYQQKSSQAPKLLFHYYDKDFNNEADTPDNFQSRRPNTSFCFLDIRSPGLGDTAMYLCATSRRGNPDEKLFFGSGTQLSVL.

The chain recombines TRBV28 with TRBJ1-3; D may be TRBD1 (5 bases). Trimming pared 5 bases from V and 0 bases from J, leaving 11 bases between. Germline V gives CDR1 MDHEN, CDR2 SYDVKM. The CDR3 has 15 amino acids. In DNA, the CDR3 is TGTGCCAGCAGTAGGGACGGTACCTCTGGAAACACCATATATTTT. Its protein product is CASSRDGTSGNTIYF. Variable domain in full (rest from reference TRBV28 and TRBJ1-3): DVKVTQSSRYLVKRTGEKVFLECVQDMDHENMFWYRQDPGLGLRLIYFSYDVKMKEKGDIPEGYSVSREKKERFSLILESASTNQTSMYLCASSRDGTSGNTIYFGEGSWLTVV.

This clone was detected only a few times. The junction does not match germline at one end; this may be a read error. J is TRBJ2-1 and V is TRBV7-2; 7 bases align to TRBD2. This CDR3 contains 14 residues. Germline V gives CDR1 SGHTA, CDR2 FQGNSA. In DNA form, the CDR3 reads TGCGCCAGCAGCTTGTGGGCGGGAGACAATGAGCAGTTCTTC. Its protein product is CASSLWAGDNEQFF. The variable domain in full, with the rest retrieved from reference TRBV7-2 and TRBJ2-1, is GAGVSQSPSNKVTEKGKDVELRCDPISGHTALYWYRQSLGQGLEFLIYFQGNSAPDKSGLPSDRFSAERTGGSVSTLTIQRTQQEDSAVYLCASSLWAGDNEQFFGPGTRLTVL.

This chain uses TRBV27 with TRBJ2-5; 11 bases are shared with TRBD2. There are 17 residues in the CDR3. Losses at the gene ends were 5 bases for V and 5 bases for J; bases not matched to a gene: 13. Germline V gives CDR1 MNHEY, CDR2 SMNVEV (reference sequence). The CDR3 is CASSPWYSGRAGETQYF. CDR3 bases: TGTGCCAGCAGTCCCTGGTATAGCGGGAGGGCCGGGGAGACCCAGTACTTC.

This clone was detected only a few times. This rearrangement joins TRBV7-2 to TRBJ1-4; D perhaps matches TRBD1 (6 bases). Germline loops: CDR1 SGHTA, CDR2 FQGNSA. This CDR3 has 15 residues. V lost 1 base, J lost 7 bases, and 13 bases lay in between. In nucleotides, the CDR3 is TGTGCCAGCAGCTTAGTAATGGGGACATCTGAAAAACTGTTTTTT. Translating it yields CASSLVMGTSEKLFF.

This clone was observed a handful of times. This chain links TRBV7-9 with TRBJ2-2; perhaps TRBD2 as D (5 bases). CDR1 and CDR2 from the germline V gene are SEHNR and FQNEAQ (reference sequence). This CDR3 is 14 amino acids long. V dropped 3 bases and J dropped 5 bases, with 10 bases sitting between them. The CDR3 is CASSLREITGELFF. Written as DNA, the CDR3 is TGTGCCAGCAGCTTGAGGGAGATAACCGGGGAGCTGTTTTTT. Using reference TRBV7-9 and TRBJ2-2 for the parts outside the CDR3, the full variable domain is DTGVSQNPRHKITKRGQNVTFRCDPISEHNRLYWYRQTLGQGPEFLTYFQNEAQLEKSRLLSDRFSAERPKGSFSTLEIQRTEQGDSAMYLCASSLREITGELFFGEGSRLTVL.

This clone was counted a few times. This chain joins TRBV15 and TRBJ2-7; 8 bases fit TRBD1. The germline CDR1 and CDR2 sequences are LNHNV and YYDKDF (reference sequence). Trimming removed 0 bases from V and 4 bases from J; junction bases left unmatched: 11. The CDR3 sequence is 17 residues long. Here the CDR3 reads CATSRDRVSGGSYEQYF. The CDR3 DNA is TGTGCCACCAGCAGAGATCGGGTGTCAGGGGGCTCGTACGAGCAGTACTTC.

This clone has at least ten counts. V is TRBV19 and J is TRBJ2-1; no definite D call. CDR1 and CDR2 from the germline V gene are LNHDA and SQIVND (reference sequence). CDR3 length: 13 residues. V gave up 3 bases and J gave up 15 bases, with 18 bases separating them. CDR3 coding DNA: TGTGCCAGTAGTATCAGCTCGGTTCCAATCCCGTTCTTC. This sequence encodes CASSISSVPIPFF.